These 32 T cell receptor beta chains were sequenced from one sample in a study of blood T cell repertoires in COVID-19. Assay used: immunoSEQ multiplex PCR; TCRdb lists only in-frame clones, some missing. The profile covers roughly 150,000 clones, with roughly 85% appearing a single time and about 20% taken by the ten largest. Sequenced material: PBMCs or T cells enriched from blood (not recorded which). Every receptor here comes from a woman in her 70s in a cohort exposed to, infected with or recovered from COVID-19 (not recorded which).

The genes are TRBV24-1 and TRBJ2-1; 14 nucleotides align to TRBD2. V was pared by 10 bases and J by 0 bases, with 7 bases of the junction left unmatched. Germline CDR1 and CDR2: KGHDR and SFDVKD. The CDR3 is 17 amino acids. The CDR3 region is CATGTSGSLSSYNEQFF. As DNA, the CDR3 is TGTGCCACTGGGACTAGCGGGAGTCTGAGCTCCTACAATGAGCAGTTCTTC.

The chain uses TRBV12-3 or TRBV12-4 and TRBJ2-7; 7 positions match TRBD1. This CDR3 region has 12 residues. With V trimmed by 4 bases and J by 3 bases, 0 bases remained unmatched. CDR3 DNA: TGTGCCAGCAGTTGGGACAGCTACGAGCAGTACTTC. This sequence encodes CASSWDSYEQYF.

This clone appeared once. The chain employs TRBV28 and TRBJ1-4; D call uncertain. Germline V gene lookup returns CDR1 MDHEN and CDR2 SYDVKM. CDR3 length equals 16 residues. Trimming shortened V by 4 bases and J by 10 bases, and 22 bases separated the two germline ends. The CDR3 DNA reads as TGTGCCAGCAGTTCCCTGGCGGCTGCGAATGAAGGAAAACTGTTTTTT. This translates into CASSSLAAANEGKLFF.

V gene TRBV5-1 combines with J gene TRBJ2-1, with 7 bases matching TRBD2. Germline V gene sequence: CDR1 SGHRS, CDR2 YFSETQ. Germline trimming cut 4 bases from V and 0 bases from J; bases unmatched to any gene: 4. This CDR3 spans 15 amino acids. The DNA of the CDR3 is TGCGCCAGCAGCGTAAGCGGGGACTCCTACAATGAGCAGTTCTTC. Encoded protein: CASSVSGDSYNEQFF.

The chain uses TRBV7-2 and TRBJ2-7, with 7 bases fitting TRBD1. J lost 1 base, V lost 1 base, and 1 base had no gene match. The CDR3 runs 14 residues. Germline CDR1 SGHTA, CDR2 FQGNSA. CDR3 bases: TGTGCCAGCAGCTTAGTGACAGGGTCCTACGAGCAGTACTTC. Protein sequence: CASSLVTGSYEQYF.

The chain couples TRBV7-2 to TRBJ2-5; 10 bases align to TRBD2. The CDR3 loop spans 17 amino acids. The ends lost 5 bases at V and 4 bases at J; junction bases unmatched: 13. The germline V gene has CDR1 SGHTA and CDR2 FQGNSA. The DNA of the CDR3 is TGTGCCAGCAGCCCTGGGGTGCTAGCGGGAGCTGGAGAGACCCAGTACTTC. Its protein is CASSPGVLAGAGETQYF.

The chain links TRBV6-1 to TRBJ2-1; D possibly corresponds to TRBD1 (6 bases). The germline V and J ends were trimmed by 2 bases and 7 bases, with 15 bases remaining between them. The CDR3 covers 15 residues. Germline assignment: CDR1 MNHNS and CDR2 SASEGT. The CDR3 sequence: CASSEMQGIRNEQFF. The CDR3 region has the DNA TGTGCCAGCAGTGAAATGCAGGGGATAAGGAATGAGCAGTTCTTC.

The rearrangement joins TRBV4-2 to TRBJ1-4; 8 positions match TRBD1. Germline loops: CDR1 LGHNA, CDR2 YNFKEQ. This CDR3 spans 15 amino acids. Unmatched junction bases numbered 7, after V lost 3 bases and J lost 7 bases. The CDR3 sequence is CASSHYRGEGEKLFF. The CDR3 region has the DNA TGTGCCAGCAGCCACTACAGGGGGGAGGGTGAAAAACTGTTTTTT.

The chain has TRBV5-1 and TRBJ2-2; TRBD1 matches at 7 bases. The germline gives CDR1 SGHRS, CDR2 YFSETQ. The trim removed 5 bases at V and 6 bases at J, leaving 13 bases unmatched. This CDR3 is 16 amino acids long. Here the CDR3 DNA reads TGCGCCAGCAGGAGAGGTTGGGGACAGTGGTCCGGGGAGCTGTTTTTT. Translated: CASRRGWGQWSGELFF.

J is TRBJ1-1 and V is TRBV19, with TRBD1 as a possible D gene (5 bases). CDR1 and CDR2 (germline): LNHDA, SQIVND (reference sequence). This CDR3 is built from 14 residues. V was cut by 5 bases and J by 6 bases, with 16 bases left in between. The CDR3 nucleotides are TGTGCCAGTAGTCGCGGGGACTCTTTGGCTGAAGCTTTCTTT. Encoded protein: CASSRGDSLAEAFF.

The chain recombines TRBV6-5 with TRBJ2-7, with a tentative D call TRBD2 (5 bases). This CDR3 is 12 amino acids long. V was cut by 5 bases and J by 4 bases, with 9 bases left in between. Germline V gene sequence: CDR1 MNHEY, CDR2 SVGAGI. Written as DNA, the CDR3 is TGTGCCAGCAGTCCAAGCGGTTACGAGCAGTACTTC. Protein: CASSPSGYEQYF.

The chain carries TRBV12-3 or TRBV12-4 and TRBJ1-2, with 7 bases aligning to TRBD1. This CDR3 spans 11 amino acids. J gave up 8 bases and V 5 bases, and 2 bases lay outside the gene matches. This CDR3 is CASSTGDGYTF. For the CDR3, the DNA is TGTGCCAGCAGTACAGGGGACGGCTACACCTTC.

This clone has more than one count but fewer than ten. The rearrangement joins TRBV2 to TRBJ1-5, with a weak D call TRBD1 (5 bases). CDR3 length: 14 amino acids. Germline-derived CDR1 and CDR2 are SNHLY and FYNNEI. Trimming shortened V by 5 bases and J by 6 bases, and 14 bases separated the two germline ends. The CDR3: CASSRGGLGQPQHF. CDR3 coding DNA: TGTGCCAGCAGTCGTGGGGGGTTAGGTCAGCCCCAGCATTTT.

This clone was detected a few times. The chain combines TRBV5-6 with TRBJ2-2; 8 bases are shared with TRBD1. CDR3 length: 16 amino acids. V lost 6 bases and J lost 4; bases outside the gene matches: 11. Germline V gives CDR1 SGHDT, CDR2 YYEEEE. Here the CDR3 reads CASIQRQGSFTGELFF. As DNA, the CDR3 is TGTGCCAGCATCCAGAGACAGGGGAGTTTCACCGGGGAGCTGTTTTTT.

V usage is TRBV28 and J usage is TRBJ2-5, with 9 bases fitting TRBD2. J gave up 1 base and V 5 bases, and 2 bases lay outside the gene matches. The CDR3 runs 14 residues. CDR1 MDHEN and CDR2 SYDVKM come from the germline V gene. CDR3 protein: CASSDSGSQETQYF. The CDR3 nucleotides read TGTGCCAGCAGTGATAGCGGGAGCCAAGAGACCCAGTACTTC.

This chain joins TRBV10-3 and TRBJ2-1; D perhaps matches TRBD1 (6 bases). Per the germline V gene, CDR1 is ENHRY and CDR2 is SYGVKD. The ends were cut back, 7 bases at V and 6 bases at J, with 19 bases in the middle. This CDR3 region has 15 residues. CDR3 residues: CAITKDETGRNEQFF. In DNA form, the CDR3 reads TGTGCCATCACCAAAGACGAAACAGGGCGCAATGAGCAGTTCTTC.

This clone was seen a handful of times. V and J are TRBV2 and TRBJ2-7; tentative D call: TRBD2 (6 bases). V lost 7 bases to trimming and J lost 1 base, with 8 bases between them. CDR1 is SNHLY, CDR2 FYNNEI, per germline. This CDR3 is 12 amino acids long. CDR3 nucleotide sequence: TGTGCCAGCACGGGGGAGTCCTACGAGCAGTACTTC. Translating it yields CASTGESYEQYF.

V usage is TRBV15 and J usage is TRBJ2-1; perhaps TRBD1 as D (5 bases). In germline, CDR1 is LNHNV, CDR2 YYDKDF (reference sequence). The CDR3 extends over 16 amino acids. V lost 0 bases, J lost 1 base, and 10 bases lay in between. The CDR3 sequence: CATSRDYDSSYNEQFF. CDR3 nucleotide sequence: TGTGCCACCAGCAGAGATTATGACAGTTCCTACAATGAGCAGTTCTTC.

This chain links TRBV5-1 with TRBJ2-2; D not resolved. The V end was cut by 9 bases, the J end by 0 bases, with 9 bases between. In germline, CDR1 is SGHRS, CDR2 YFSETQ. The CDR3 runs 13 residues. Written as DNA, the CDR3 is TGCGCCACCTCAGATGCGAACACCGGGGAGCTGTTTTTT. This codes for CATSDANTGELFF.

The V gene is TRBV5-6, the J gene TRBJ2-7, with 9 bases matching TRBD1. The CDR3 is 14 residues long. Trimming at V came to 4 bases and at J to 2 bases, leaving 4 bases not matched to a gene. Germline CDR1 is SGHDT and CDR2 is YYEEEE. Here the CDR3 DNA reads TGTGCCAGCAGCCGGTGGACAGGGGCCTACGAGCAGTACTTC. Protein sequence: CASSRWTGAYEQYF.

This chain uses TRBV10-3 with TRBJ1-4; D might be TRBD1 (6 bases). V shed 11 bases and J shed 6 bases, with 19 bases lying between them. Germline V gene lookup returns CDR1 ENHRY and CDR2 SYGVKD. The CDR3 sequence is 14 residues long. CDR3 residues: CASWGGRGDEKLFF. Written as DNA, the CDR3 is TGTGCCTCATGGGGGGGCAGGGGAGATGAAAAACTGTTTTTT.

A single count supports this clone. This rearrangement joins TRBV24-1 to TRBJ2-2; D is possibly TRBD1 (6 bases). From germline, CDR1 is KGHDR and CDR2 SFDVKD. V shed 5 bases and J shed 3 bases, with 12 bases lying between them. CDR3 size: 15 residues. The CDR3 sequence is CATSALRGDTGELFF. The CDR3 bases are TGTGCCACCAGTGCGCTCAGGGGAGACACCGGGGAGCTGTTTTTT.

V is TRBV28 and J is TRBJ2-3; a possible D gene is TRBD2 (6 bases). Trimming shortened V by 4 bases and J by 11 bases, and 10 bases separated the two germline ends. Germline loops: CDR1 MDHEN, CDR2 SYDVKM. The CDR3 is 11 residues long. The DNA for the CDR3 is TGTGCCAGCAGTTGGGGGGTGAGGCAGTATTTT. Protein sequence: CASSWGVRQYF.

The J gene is TRBJ2-7, the V gene TRBV28; no clear D gene. CDR3 size: 13 residues. The V and J ends lost 3 bases and 2 bases respectively, with 8 bases between them. The germline V gene encodes CDR1 MDHEN and CDR2 SYDVKM. The DNA of the CDR3 is TGTGCCAGCAGTTTGACCGAGGCCTACGAGCAGTACTTC. It translates to CASSLTEAYEQYF.

The chain couples TRBV19 to TRBJ2-7; TRBD1 matches 8 bases. V trimming: 3 bases; J trimming: 1 base; junction bases outside the gene matches: 11. The CDR3 extends over 17 amino acids. Germline lookup yields CDR1 LNHDA and CDR2 SQIVND (reference sequence). The CDR3 region is CASSIEASGTGSYEQYF. In DNA, the CDR3 is TGTGCCAGTAGTATCGAAGCATCCGGGACAGGTTCCTACGAGCAGTACTTC.

This chain uses TRBV6-5 with TRBJ1-1; D remains ambiguous. CDR3 length: 11 amino acids. From germline, CDR1 is MNHEY and CDR2 SVGAGI. The V and J ends lost 9 bases and 1 base respectively, with 6 bases between them. Here the CDR3 reads CASYKNTEAFF. The CDR3 nucleotides read TGTGCCAGTTACAAGAACACTGAAGCTTTCTTT.

V gene TRBV5-6 combines with J gene TRBJ1-5; 7 bases agree with TRBD1. CDR1 and CDR2 (germline): SGHDT, YYEEEE. The length of the CDR3 is 15 residues. Trimming cost V 0 bases and J 5 bases; bases outside gene matches: 5. CDR3 amino acids: CASSLAGQGDQPQHF. CDR3 bases: TGTGCCAGCAGCTTGGCCGGGCAGGGGGATCAGCCCCAGCATTTT.

The chain combines TRBV10-2 with TRBJ1-6; 7 nucleotides match TRBD1. CDR3 length: 14 residues. V lost 9 bases and J lost 7; bases outside the gene matches: 9. The germline V gene has CDR1 WSHSY and CDR2 SAAADI. CDR3 amino acids: CASKTGFENSPLHF. The DNA for the CDR3 is TGCGCCAGTAAGACAGGGTTTGAAAATTCACCCCTCCACTTT.

The chain employs TRBV5-1 and TRBJ2-1, with D tentatively TRBD1 (5 bases). V lost 0 bases to trimming and J lost 6 bases, with 10 bases between them. Per the germline V gene, CDR1 is SGHRS and CDR2 is YFSETQ. CDR3 size: 14 residues. The CDR3, as DNA: TGCGCCAGCAGCTTGGGGACAACTCTCAATGAGCAGTTCTTC. It translates to CASSLGTTLNEQFF.

The rearrangement uses TRBV9 and TRBJ1-1; D is unresolved. This CDR3 is built from 14 residues. Trimming cost V 4 bases and J 4 bases, with 14 bases left between them. Per germline, CDR1 SGDLS and CDR2 YYNGEE. CDR3 DNA sequence: TGTGCCAGCAGCACCCAGTTGGCTGGCACTGAAGCTTTCTTT. It yields the protein CASSTQLAGTEAFF.

This clone was observed once. The V call is TRBV28, the J call TRBJ2-1; D might be TRBD2 (6 bases). This CDR3 contains 16 residues. Germline V lookup: CDR1 MDHEN, CDR2 SYDVKM. V was cut by 4 bases and J by 2 bases, with 15 bases left in between. The CDR3 spells CASSSMTSRAYNEQFF. In DNA form, the CDR3 reads TGTGCCAGCAGTTCTATGACTAGTAGGGCCTACAATGAGCAGTTCTTC. The full variable domain, in which reference TRBV28 and TRBJ2-1 provide the parts outside the CDR3, is DVKVTQSSRYLVKRTGEKVFLECVQDMDHENMFWYRQDPGLGLRLIYFSYDVKMKEKGDIPEGYSVSREKKERFSLILESASTNQTSMYLCASSSMTSRAYNEQFFGPGTRLTVL.

This rearrangement joins TRBV28 to TRBJ1-1, with 7 bases that match TRBD1. Trimming removed 9 bases from V and 7 bases from J; junction bases left unmatched: 5. Germline CDR1 reads MDHEN; CDR2 reads SYDVKM. CDR3 length: 11 amino acids. In nucleotides, the CDR3 is TGTGCCAGTAGGGGACAGATTGAAGCTTTCTTT. It encodes CASRGQIEAFF.